These T cell receptor beta chains were read from a single sample in a study of OX40 agonist ivuxolimab in advanced cancers. Profiling relied on immunoSEQ multiplex PCR, and the TCRdb table lists in-frame clones only, not all of them. The sample holds 55,000 to 70,000 clones; 65% to 90% are singletons and the top ten take over 1.3%. The sample consisted of CD4+ or CD8+ T cells sorted from blood, taken in a trial of the OX40 agonist ivuxolimab. The receptors were sampled from an adult with an advanced solid tumor such as melanoma, head and neck, liver or kidney cancer. Each CDR3 is given with its conserved first and last residue. A D gene is named only where the DNA matches it firmly. Part of the rows lack a size; the others show once, few, many or a class for expanded clones.

CASSLFPNDREKAFF | TGTGCCAGCAGCTTATTCCCAAATGACAGGGAGAAAGCTTTCTTT | TRBV7-9 | NA | TRBD1 | TRBJ1-1 | 15
CAAYLDNYYEQYF | TGTGCCGCGTATCTTGACAATTACTACGAGCAGTACTTC | TRBV6-1 | NA | NA | TRBJ2-7 | 13
CASSLMGGGNYGYTF | TGTGCCAGCAGCTTAATGGGAGGTGGTAACTATGGCTACACCTTC | TRBV7-9 | NA | NA | TRBJ1-2 | 15
CASSAQGAIDSPLHF | TGTGCCAGCAGTGCACAGGGGGCAATAGATTCACCCCTCCACTTT | TRBV27 | NA | TRBD1 | TRBJ1-6 | 15
CASSYSKGQDQPQHF | TGTGCCAGCAGTTACTCGAAGGGGCAGGATCAGCCCCAGCATTTT | TRBV6-6 | NA | NA | TRBJ1-5 | 15
CASSLYSGGQTEAFF | TGCGCCAGCAGCTTGTATTCGGGGGGGCAGACTGAAGCTTTCTTT | TRBV5-1 | NA | NA | TRBJ1-1 | 15
CASSLVDSMNTEAFF | TGTGCCAGCAGCTTAGTTGACTCAATGAACACTGAAGCTTTCTTT | TRBV7-6 | NA | NA | TRBJ1-1 | 15
CASSDIGGPNTGELFF | TGTGCCAGCAGTGATATCGGGGGCCCGAACACCGGGGAGCTGTTTTTT | TRBV6-4 | NA | NA | TRBJ2-2 | 16
CASSLLASGTDTQYF | TGCGCCAGCAGCTTGTTGGCTAGCGGGACAGATACGCAGTATTTT | TRBV5-1 | once | TRBD2 | TRBJ2-3 | 15
CSVATGGTVYEQYF | TGCAGCGTAGCGACAGGGGGCACGGTCTACGAGCAGTACTTC | TRBV29-1 | NA | TRBD1 | TRBJ2-7 | 14
CASSLRDLGETQYF | TGTGCCAGCAGCTTAAGGGATCTCGGAGAGACCCAGTACTTC | TRBV7-7 | NA | NA | TRBJ2-5 | 14
CASKTTLSTDTQYF | TGTGCCAGTAAGACAACACTGAGCACAGATACGCAGTATTTT | TRBV19 | NA | NA | TRBJ2-3 | 14
CASSLSGKAYNEQFF | TGTGCCAGCAGCTTGTCGGGAAAGGCCTACAATGAGCAGTTCTTC | TRBV5-6 | NA | NA | TRBJ2-1 | 15
CASSVTTGTNEKLFF | TGTGCCAGCAGTGTGACAACCGGAACTAATGAAAAACTGTTTTTT | TRBV6-1 | NA | NA | TRBJ1-4 | 15
CASRPGVFADTQYF | TGTGCCAGCAGGCCCGGGGTATTTGCAGATACGCAGTATTTT | TRBV9 | NA | NA | TRBJ2-3 | 14
CAWSAGTGMADTQYF | TGTGCCTGGAGCGCCGGGACAGGGATGGCAGATACGCAGTATTTT | TRBV30 | NA | TRBD1 | TRBJ2-3 | 15
CASRPDRSSYEQYF | TGTGCCAGCAGACCCGACAGGAGCTCCTACGAGCAGTACTTC | TRBV6-5 | NA | NA | TRBJ2-7 | 14
CASSTRQGSSGANVLTF | TGTGCCAGTAGTACCCGACAGGGATCCTCTGGGGCCAACGTCCTGACTTTC | TRBV19 | NA | TRBD1 | TRBJ2-6 | 17
CASSPTLGYGNTIYF | TGTGCCAGCAGCCCTACTTTGGGCTACGGAAACACCATATATTTT | TRBV7-9 | NA | NA | TRBJ1-3 | 15